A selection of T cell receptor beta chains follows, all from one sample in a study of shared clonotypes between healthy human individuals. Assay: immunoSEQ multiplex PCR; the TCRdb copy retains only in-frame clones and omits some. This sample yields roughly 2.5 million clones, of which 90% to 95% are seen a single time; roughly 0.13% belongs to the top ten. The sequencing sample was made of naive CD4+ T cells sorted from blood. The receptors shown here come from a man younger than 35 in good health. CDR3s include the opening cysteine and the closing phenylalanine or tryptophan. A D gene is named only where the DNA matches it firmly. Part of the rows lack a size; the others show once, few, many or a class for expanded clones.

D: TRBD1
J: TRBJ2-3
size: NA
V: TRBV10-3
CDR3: CAISPGTGQFTDTQYF
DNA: TGTGCCATCAGTCCCGGGACAGGGCAATTCACAGATACGCAGTATTTT

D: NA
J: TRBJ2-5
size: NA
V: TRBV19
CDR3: CASSIEGIKGETQYF
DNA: TGTGCCAGTAGTATTGAGGGGATAAAGGGGGAGACCCAGTACTTC

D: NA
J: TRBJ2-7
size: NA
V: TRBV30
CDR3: CAWSVHGRYEQYF
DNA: TGTGCCTGGAGTGTACACGGCCGCTACGAGCAGTACTTC

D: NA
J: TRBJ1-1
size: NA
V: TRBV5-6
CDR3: CASSWGQTGLTEAFF
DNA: TGTGCCAGCAGCTGGGGGCAAACAGGGCTGACTGAAGCTTTCTTT

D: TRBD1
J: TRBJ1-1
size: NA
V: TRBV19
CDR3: CATDLNRGQAAFF
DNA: TGTGCCACCGACCTTAACAGGGGACAAGCGGCTTTCTTT

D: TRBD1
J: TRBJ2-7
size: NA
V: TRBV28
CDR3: CASSSSSPSGTGGYEQYF
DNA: TGTGCCAGCAGTTCATCCTCTCCATCCGGGACAGGGGGCTACGAGCAGTACTTC

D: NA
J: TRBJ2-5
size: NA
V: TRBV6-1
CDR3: CALRGGNQETQYF
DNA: TGTGCCCTCAGGGGGGGAAATCAAGAGACCCAGTACTTC

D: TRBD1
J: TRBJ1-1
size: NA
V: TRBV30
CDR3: CAWSGGTANTEAFF
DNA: TGTGCTTGGAGTGGGGGGACAGCGAACACTGAAGCTTTCTTT

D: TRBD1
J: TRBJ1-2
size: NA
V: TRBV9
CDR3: CASSVAGTGGASGYTF
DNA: TGTGCCAGCAGCGTAGCAGGGACAGGGGGCGCGAGTGGCTACACCTTC

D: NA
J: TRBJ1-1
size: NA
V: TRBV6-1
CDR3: CASSRGPGSGTEAFF
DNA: TGTGCCAGCTCCCGGGGGCCAGGGTCAGGCACTGAAGCTTTCTTT

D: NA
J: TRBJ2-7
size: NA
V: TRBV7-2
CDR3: CASSLGRAKSYEQYF
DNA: TGTGCCAGCAGCTTAGGACGCGCCAAAAGCTACGAGCAGTACTTC

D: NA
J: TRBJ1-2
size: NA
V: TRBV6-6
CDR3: CASSSLDRNYGYTF
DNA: TGTGCCAGCAGTTCCTTAGACAGGAACTATGGCTACACCTTC

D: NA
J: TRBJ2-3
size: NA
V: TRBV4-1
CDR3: CASSQGRQVSTDTQYF
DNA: TGCGCCAGCAGCCAAGGCCGACAGGTTAGCACAGATACGCAGTATTTT

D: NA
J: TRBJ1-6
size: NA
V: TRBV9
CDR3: CASSPGRVNNSPLHF
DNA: TGTGCCAGCAGCCCAGGTCGGGTTAATAATTCACCCCTCCACTTT

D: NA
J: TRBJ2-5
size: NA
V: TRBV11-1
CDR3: CASSLGREERETQYF
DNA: TGTGCCAGCAGCTTAGGAAGGGAGGAGCGAGAGACCCAGTACTTC

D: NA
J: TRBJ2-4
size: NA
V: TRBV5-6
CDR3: CASSKDIGWALAKNIQYF
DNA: TGTGCCAGCAGCAAGGACATCGGGTGGGCACTAGCCAAAAACATTCAGTACTTC

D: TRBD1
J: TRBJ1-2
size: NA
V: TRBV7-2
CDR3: CASSQGQGYGYTF
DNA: TGTGCCAGCAGCCAAGGACAGGGTTATGGCTACACCTTC

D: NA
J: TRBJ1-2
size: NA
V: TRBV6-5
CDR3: CASSPAKYYGYTF
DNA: TGTGCCAGCAGTCCCGCGAAGTACTATGGCTACACCTTC

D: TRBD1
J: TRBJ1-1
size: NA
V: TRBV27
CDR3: CASTSLGGGQNTEAFF
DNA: TGTGCCAGCACCTCGTTAGGAGGGGGCCAGAACACTGAAGCTTTCTTT

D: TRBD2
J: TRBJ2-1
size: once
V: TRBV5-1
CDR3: CASSLGLAGGKNEQFF
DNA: TGCGCCAGCAGCTTGGGACTAGCGGGAGGAAAGAATGAGCAGTTCTTC

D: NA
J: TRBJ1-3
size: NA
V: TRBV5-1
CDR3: CASSLRPVEAGNTIYF
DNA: TGCGCCAGCAGCCTAAGACCCGTGGAGGCTGGAAACACCATATATTTT

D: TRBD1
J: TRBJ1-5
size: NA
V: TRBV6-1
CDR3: CASSEARQGSAYSNQPQHF
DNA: TGTGCCAGCAGTGAAGCCCGACAGGGTTCGGCATATAGCAATCAGCCCCAGCATTTT

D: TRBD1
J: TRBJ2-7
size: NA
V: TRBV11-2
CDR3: CASSSNVGRGYEQYF
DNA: TGTGCCAGCAGCTCTAACGTGGGCAGGGGGTACGAGCAGTACTTC

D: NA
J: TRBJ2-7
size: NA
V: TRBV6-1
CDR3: CASFFRIPYEQYF
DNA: TGTGCCAGTTTTTTTCGGATCCCCTACGAGCAGTACTTC

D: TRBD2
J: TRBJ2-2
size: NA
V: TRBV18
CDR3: CASSPGTSGSTGELFF
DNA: TGTGCCAGCTCACCGGGGACTAGCGGGAGCACCGGGGAGCTGTTTTTT

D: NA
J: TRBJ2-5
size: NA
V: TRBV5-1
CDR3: CASRWGWGQETQYF
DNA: TGCGCCAGCAGGTGGGGTTGGGGCCAAGAGACCCAGTACTTC

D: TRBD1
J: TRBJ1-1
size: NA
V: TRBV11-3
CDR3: CASSSLARDRVNTEAFF
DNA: TGTGCCAGCAGCTCCCTAGCTCGGGACAGGGTGAACACTGAAGCTTTCTTT

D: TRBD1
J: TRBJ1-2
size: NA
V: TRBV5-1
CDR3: CASSLEEGALDYGYTF
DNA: TGCGCCAGCAGCTTGGAAGAGGGGGCGCTGGACTATGGCTACACCTTC

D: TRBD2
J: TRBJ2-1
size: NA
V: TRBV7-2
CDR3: CASSRGGSLSYNEQFF
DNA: TGTGCCAGCAGCCGTGGCGGGAGCCTGTCGTACAATGAGCAGTTCTTC

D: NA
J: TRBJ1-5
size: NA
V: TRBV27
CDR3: CASSLWGGHRLNQPQHF
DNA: TGTGCCAGCAGTTTATGGGGGGGACATCGGTTAAATCAGCCCCAGCATTTT

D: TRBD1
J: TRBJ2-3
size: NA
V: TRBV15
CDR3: CATSTTWTGYTDTQYF
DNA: TGTGCCACCAGCACTACCTGGACAGGTTATACAGATACGCAGTATTTT

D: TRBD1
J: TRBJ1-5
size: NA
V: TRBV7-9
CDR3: CASSLVLKQGIGDNQPQHF
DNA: TGTGCCAGCAGCTTAGTCTTGAAACAGGGGATAGGGGACAATCAGCCCCAGCATTTT

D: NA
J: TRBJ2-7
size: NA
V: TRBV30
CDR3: CAGNQGWTYEQYF
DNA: TGTGCCGGTAATCAGGGCTGGACCTACGAGCAGTACTTC

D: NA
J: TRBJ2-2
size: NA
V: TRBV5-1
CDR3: CASKRDPQGNTGELFF
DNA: TGCGCCAGTAAAAGGGACCCACAAGGGAACACCGGGGAGCTGTTTTTT

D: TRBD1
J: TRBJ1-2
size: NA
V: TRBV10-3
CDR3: CAIGQGALGYGYTF
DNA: TGTGCCATTGGACAGGGGGCGTTAGGGTATGGCTACACCTTC

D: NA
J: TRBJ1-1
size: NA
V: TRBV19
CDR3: CASSSRTRRDTEAFF
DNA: TGTGCCAGTAGTAGCCGGACAAGGAGGGATACTGAAGCTTTCTTT

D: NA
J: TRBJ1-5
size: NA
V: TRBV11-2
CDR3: CASSLDPGGHQPQHF
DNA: TGTGCCAGCAGCTTAGATCCGGGGGGCCATCAGCCCCAGCATTTT

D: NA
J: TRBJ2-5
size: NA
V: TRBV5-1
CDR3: CASSFSGVSQETQYF
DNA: TGCGCCAGCAGCTTCTCGGGAGTATCCCAAGAGACCCAGTACTTC